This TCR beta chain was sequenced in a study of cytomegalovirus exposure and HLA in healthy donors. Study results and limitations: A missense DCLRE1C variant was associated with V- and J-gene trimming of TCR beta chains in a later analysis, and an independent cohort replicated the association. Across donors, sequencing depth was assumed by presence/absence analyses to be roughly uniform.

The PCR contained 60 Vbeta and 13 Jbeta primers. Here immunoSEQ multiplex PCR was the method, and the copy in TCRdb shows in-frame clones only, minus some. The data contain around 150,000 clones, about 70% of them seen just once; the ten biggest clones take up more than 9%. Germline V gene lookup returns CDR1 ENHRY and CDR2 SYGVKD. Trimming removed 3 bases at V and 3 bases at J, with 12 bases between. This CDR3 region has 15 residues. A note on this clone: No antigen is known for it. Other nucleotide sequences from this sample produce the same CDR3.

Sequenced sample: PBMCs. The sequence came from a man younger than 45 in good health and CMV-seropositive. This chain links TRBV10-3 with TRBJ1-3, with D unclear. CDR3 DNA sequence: TGTGCCATCAGTGATTCCCCAGGCCGTGGAAACACCATATATTTT. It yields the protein CAISDSPGRGNTIYF.